This T cell receptor beta chain was obtained from a study of T-cell memory formation after mild COVID-19. In regard to this clonotype: Its antigen is as yet unknown.

The study, taken as a whole, reports: Specificity for SARS-CoV-2 was not confirmed among the second-wave clones peaking on day 37.

5'RACE primed from the constant segment yielded TCR alpha and TCR beta cDNA libraries bearing sample barcodes and UMIs. From the 5' RACE reads, TCRdb called clonotypes with MiXCR, one entry per CDR3 protein. The table shows about 350,000 distinct CDR3 sequences, with roughly an eighth occurring only once. CDR3 length equals 11 residues. V lost 5 bases and J 3 bases, leaving 8 bases between the germline ends. Germline CDR1 DFQATT, CDR2 SNEGSKA (reference sequence). This TCR was sampled from a man younger than 35 who had mild COVID-19 (a few samples of this study predate the infection). Cell type and time point are not known. V is TRBV20-1 and J is TRBJ2-7; D is unclear. Source material: PBMCs or a T cell subset sorted from them (not recorded which). CDR3 DNA sequence: TGCAGTGCTCGCGGCAACTACGAGCAGTACGTC. Encoded protein: CSARGNYEQYV.